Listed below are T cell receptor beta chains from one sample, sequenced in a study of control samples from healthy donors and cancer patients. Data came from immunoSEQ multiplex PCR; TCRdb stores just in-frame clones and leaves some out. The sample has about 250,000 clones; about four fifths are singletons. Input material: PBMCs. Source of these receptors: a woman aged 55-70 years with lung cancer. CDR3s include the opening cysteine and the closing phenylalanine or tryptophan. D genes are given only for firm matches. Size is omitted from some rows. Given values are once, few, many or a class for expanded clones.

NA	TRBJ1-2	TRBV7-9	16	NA	CASTISHVGANYGYTF	TGTGCCAGCACCATCTCTCATGTGGGAGCTAACTATGGCTACACCTTC
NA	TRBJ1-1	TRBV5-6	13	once	CASSSTAATEAFF	TGTGCCAGCAGCTCGACAGCCGCTACTGAAGCTTTCTTT
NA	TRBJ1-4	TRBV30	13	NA	CAWSSDFNEKLFF	TGTGCCTGGAGCAGCGACTTTAATGAAAAACTGTTTTTT
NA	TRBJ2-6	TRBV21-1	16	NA	CASKEGSESGANVLTF	TGTGCCAGCAAAGAGGGATCCGAATCTGGGGCCAACGTCCTGACTTTC
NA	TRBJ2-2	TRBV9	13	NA	CASSVERGRELFF	TGTGCCAGCAGCGTAGAAAGGGGAAGGGAGCTGTTTTTT
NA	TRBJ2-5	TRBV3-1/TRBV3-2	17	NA	CASSPDPDNLIGETQYF	TGTGCCAGCAGCCCCGACCCGGACAACCTCATCGGGGAGACCCAGTACTTC
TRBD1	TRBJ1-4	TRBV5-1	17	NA	CASAQGGALGTNEKLFF	TGCGCCAGCGCTCAGGGGGGGGCGCTGGGGACTAATGAAAAACTGTTTTTT
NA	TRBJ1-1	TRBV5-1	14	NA	CASSLEVGLSEAFF	TGCGCCAGCAGCTTGGAAGTTGGCCTTTCAGAAGCTTTCTTT
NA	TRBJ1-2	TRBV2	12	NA	CASSERMVGYTF	TGTGCCAGCAGTGAGCGAATGGTTGGCTACACCTTC
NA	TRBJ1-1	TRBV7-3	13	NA	CASSRQVNTEAFF	TGTGCCAGCAGCCGCCAGGTGAACACTGAAGCTTTCTTT
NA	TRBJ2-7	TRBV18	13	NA	CASSPSPDYEQYF	TGTGCCAGCTCACCTTCTCCCGATTACGAGCAGTACTTC
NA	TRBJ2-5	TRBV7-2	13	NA	CASSLGRKETQYF	TGTGCCAGCAGCTTAGGACGGAAAGAGACCCAGTACTTC
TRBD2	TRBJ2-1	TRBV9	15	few	CASSELAGAYNEQFF	TGTGCCAGCAGCGAACTAGCGGGGGCCTACAATGAGCAGTTCTTC
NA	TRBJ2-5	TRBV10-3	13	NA	CAISGTVQETQYF	TGTGCCATCAGTGGAACAGTGCAAGAGACCCAGTACTTC
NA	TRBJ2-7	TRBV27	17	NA	CASSEARVPNRTYEQYF	TGTGCCAGCAGCGAGGCTAGGGTTCCCAACCGAACCTACGAGCAGTACTTC
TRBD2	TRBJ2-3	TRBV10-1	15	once	CASSVSSGGTDTQYF	TGCGCCAGCAGTGTTTCTAGCGGGGGGACAGATACGCAGTATTTT
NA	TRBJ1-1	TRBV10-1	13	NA	CASRRDGNTEAFF	TGCGCCAGCAGAAGAGACGGAAACACTGAAGCTTTCTTT
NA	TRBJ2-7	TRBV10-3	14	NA	CAIRNGTARYEQYF	TGTGCCATCAGGAACGGGACCGCGCGCTACGAGCAGTACTTC
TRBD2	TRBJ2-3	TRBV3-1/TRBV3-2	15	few	CASSQEGLAGGTQYF	TGTGCCAGCAGCCAAGAAGGACTAGCGGGAGGTACGCAGTATTTT
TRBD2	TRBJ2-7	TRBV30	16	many	CAWSVGSLAVTYEQYF	TGTGCCTGGAGTGTAGGCTCCCTAGCGGTTACCTACGAGCAGTACTTC
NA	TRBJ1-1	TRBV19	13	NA	CASSVQGRAEAFF	TGTGCCAGTAGTGTTCAGGGGCGGGCTGAAGCTTTCTTT
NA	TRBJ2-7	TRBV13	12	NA	CASSLGRREQYF	TGTGCCAGCAGCTTAGGCCGAAGGGAGCAGTACTTC
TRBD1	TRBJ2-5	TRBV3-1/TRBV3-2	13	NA	CASSRQGAETQYF	TGTGCCAGCAGCCGACAGGGGGCTGAGACCCAGTACTTC
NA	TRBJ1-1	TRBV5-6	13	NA	CASRRTENTEAFF	TGTGCCAGCAGGCGGACAGAGAACACTGAAGCTTTCTTT
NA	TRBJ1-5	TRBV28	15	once	CASSLRLTSNQPQHF	TGTGCCAGCAGTTTAAGATTAACTAGCAATCAGCCCCAGCATTTT
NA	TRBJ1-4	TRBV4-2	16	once	CASSQGGAEGNEKLFF	TGTGCCAGCAGCCAAGGGGGGGCTGAGGGGAATGAAAAACTGTTTTTT
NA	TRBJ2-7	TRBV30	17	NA	CAWSGGTQKDSTYEQYF	TGTGCCTGGAGTGGCGGGACTCAAAAAGATTCTACCTACGAGCAGTACTTC
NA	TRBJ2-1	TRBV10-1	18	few	CASSESGSGTGSYNEQFF	TGCGCCAGCAGTGAGTCTGGAAGCGGGACAGGATCCTACAATGAGCAGTTCTTC
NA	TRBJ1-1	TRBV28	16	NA	CASSLARGGVNTEAFF	TGTGCCAGCTCCCTGGCCAGGGGAGGGGTGAACACTGAAGCTTTCTTT
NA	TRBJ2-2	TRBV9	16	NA	CASSVGAGLRTGELFF	TGTGCCAGCAGCGTAGGGGCAGGCCTGAGAACCGGGGAGCTGTTTTTT
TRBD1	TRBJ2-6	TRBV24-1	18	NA	CATSDFAPGGSGANVLTF	TGTGCCACCAGTGATTTTGCCCCAGGGGGCTCTGGGGCCAACGTCCTGACTTTC
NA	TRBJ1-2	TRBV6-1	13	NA	CASSELQQRGYTF	TGTGCCAGCAGTGAATTACAACAGAGGGGCTACACCTTC
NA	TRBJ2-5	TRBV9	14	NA	CASSSGRAYETQYF	TGTGCCAGCAGCTCCGGCAGGGCTTATGAGACCCAGTACTTC
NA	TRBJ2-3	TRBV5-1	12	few	CASSIEADTQYF	TGCGCCAGCAGCATAGAGGCGGATACGCAGTATTTT
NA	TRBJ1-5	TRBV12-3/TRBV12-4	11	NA	CASSSSQPQHF	TGTGCCAGCAGTTCCAGTCAGCCCCAGCATTTT
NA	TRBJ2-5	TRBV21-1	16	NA	CASSNGLAGLQETQYF	TGTGCCAGCAGCAACGGACTAGCGGGTCTTCAAGAGACCCAGTACTTC
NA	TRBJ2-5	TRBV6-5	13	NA	CASSRTGRETQYF	TGTGCCAGCAGTCGTACAGGGAGGGAGACCCAGTACTTC
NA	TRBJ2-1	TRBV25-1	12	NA	CASRDQRYEQFF	TGTGCCAGCAGGGACCAGCGGTATGAGCAGTTCTTC
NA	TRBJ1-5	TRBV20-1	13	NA	CSASNRVGQPQHF	TGCAGTGCTAGTAACCGGGTTGGTCAGCCCCAGCATTTT
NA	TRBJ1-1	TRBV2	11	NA	CASAYNTEAFF	TGTGCCAGCGCCTATAACACTGAAGCTTTCTTT